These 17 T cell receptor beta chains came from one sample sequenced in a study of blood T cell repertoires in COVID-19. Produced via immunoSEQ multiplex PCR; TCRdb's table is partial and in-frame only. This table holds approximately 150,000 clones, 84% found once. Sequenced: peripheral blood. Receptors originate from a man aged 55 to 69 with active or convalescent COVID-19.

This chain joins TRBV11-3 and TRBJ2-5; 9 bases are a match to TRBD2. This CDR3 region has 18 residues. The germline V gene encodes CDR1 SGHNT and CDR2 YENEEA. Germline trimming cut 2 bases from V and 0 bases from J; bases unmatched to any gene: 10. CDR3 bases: TGTGCCAGCAGCTTACCTCAATCTAGCGGGACCCACCAAGAGACCCAGTACTTC. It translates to CASSLPQSSGTHQETQYF.

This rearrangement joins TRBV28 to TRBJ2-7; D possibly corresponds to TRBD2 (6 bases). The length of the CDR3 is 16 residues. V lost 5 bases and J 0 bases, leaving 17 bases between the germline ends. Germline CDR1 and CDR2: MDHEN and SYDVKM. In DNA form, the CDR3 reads TGTGCCAGCAGTCCGGCCTATGGGGGGTTCTCCTACGAGCAGTACGTC. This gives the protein CASSPAYGGFSYEQYV.

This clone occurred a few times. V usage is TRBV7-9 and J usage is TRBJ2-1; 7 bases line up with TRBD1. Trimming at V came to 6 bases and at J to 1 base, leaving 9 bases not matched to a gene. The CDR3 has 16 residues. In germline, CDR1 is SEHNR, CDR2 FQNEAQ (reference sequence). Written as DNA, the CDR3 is TGTGCCAGCAGACCAACAGGGGTGTGGTCCTACAATGAGCAGTTCTTC. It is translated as CASRPTGVWSYNEQFF.

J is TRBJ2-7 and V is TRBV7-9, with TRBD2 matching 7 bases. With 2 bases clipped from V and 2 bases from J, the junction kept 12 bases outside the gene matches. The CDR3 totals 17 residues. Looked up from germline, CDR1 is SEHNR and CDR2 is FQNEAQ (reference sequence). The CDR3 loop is CASSLPVEGGVAYEQYF. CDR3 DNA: TGTGCCAGCAGCTTACCGGTTGAGGGAGGGGTAGCCTACGAGCAGTACTTC.

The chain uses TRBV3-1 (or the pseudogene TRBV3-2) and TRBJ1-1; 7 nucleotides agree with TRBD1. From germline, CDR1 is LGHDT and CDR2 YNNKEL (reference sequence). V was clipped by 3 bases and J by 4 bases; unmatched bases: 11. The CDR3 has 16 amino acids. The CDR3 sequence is CASSQPRQGSLTEAFF. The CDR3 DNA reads TGTGCCAGCAGCCAGCCAAGACAGGGTTCGCTCACTGAAGCTTTCTTT.

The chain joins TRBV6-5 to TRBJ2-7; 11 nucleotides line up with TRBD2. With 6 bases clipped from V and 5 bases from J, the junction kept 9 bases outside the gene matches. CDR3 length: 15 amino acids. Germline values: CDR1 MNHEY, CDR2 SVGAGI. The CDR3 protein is CASRTTSGGFHEQYF. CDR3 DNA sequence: TGTGCCAGCAGGACTACTAGCGGGGGTTTCCACGAGCAGTACTTC.

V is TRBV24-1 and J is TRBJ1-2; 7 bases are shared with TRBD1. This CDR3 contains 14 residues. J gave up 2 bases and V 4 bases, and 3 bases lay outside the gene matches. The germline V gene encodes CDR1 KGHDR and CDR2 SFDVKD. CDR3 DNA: TGTGCCACCAGTGACGCGACAGGGAACTATGGCTACACCTTC. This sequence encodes CATSDATGNYGYTF.

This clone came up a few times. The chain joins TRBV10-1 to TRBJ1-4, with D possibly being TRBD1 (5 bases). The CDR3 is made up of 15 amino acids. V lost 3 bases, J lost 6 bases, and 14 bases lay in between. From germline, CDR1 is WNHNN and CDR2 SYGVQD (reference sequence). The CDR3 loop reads CASSDTQGSYEKLFF. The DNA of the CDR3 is TGCGCCAGCAGTGATACGCAGGGATCGTATGAAAAACTGTTTTTT.

The CDR3 nucleotides are TGTGCCAGCAGCGTATCATCTCAGGGCCCATCTTCACCCCTCCACTTT. Translation gives CASSVSSQGPSSPLHF. V and J are TRBV9 and TRBJ1-6; tentatively, D is TRBD1 (5 bases). The CDR3 runs 16 residues. Germline V gene lookup returns CDR1 SGDLS and CDR2 YYNGEE. Trimming took 1 base from V and 9 from J, leaving 17 bases between them.

As DNA, the CDR3 is TGCAGTGCTAGTGGGAGGGACTATGGCTACACCTTC. Translated: CSASGRDYGYTF. The genes are TRBV20-1 and TRBJ1-2, with D uncertain. Germline V gene lookup returns CDR1 DFQATT and CDR2 SNEGSKA (reference sequence). Trimming shortened V by 3 bases and J by 3 bases, and 8 bases separated the two germline ends. The CDR3 totals 12 residues.

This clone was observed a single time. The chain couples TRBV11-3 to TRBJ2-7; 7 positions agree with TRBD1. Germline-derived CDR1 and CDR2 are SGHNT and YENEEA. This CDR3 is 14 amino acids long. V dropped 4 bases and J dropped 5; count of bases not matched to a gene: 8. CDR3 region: CASSSDREFDEQYV. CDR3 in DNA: TGTGCCAGCAGCTCCGACAGGGAATTCGACGAGCAGTACGTC.

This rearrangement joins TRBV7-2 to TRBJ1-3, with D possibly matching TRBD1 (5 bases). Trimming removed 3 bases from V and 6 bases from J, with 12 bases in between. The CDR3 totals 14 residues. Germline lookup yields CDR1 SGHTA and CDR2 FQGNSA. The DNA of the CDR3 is TGTGCCAGCAGCTTTAACCGACAGATAAACACCATATATTTT. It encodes CASSFNRQINTIYF.

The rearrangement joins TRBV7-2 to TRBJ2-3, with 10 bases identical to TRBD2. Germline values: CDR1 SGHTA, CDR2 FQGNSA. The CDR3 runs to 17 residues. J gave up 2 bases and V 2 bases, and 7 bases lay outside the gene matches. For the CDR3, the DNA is TGTGCCAGCAGCTTACGCCTAGCGGGAGAAACCACAGATACGCAGTATTTT. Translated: CASSLRLAGETTDTQYF.

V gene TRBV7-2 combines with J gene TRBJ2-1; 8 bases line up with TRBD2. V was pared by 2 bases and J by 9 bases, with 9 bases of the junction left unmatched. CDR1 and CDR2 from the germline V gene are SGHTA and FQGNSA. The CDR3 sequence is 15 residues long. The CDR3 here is CASSLLPSGRGEQFF. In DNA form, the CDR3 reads TGTGCCAGCAGCTTACTGCCTAGCGGGCGCGGTGAGCAGTTCTTC.

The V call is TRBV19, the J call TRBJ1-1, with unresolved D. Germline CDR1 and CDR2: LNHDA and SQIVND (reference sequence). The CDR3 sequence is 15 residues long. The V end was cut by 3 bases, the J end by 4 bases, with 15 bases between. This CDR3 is CASSMQEGSPTEAFF. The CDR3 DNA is TGTGCCAGTAGTATGCAGGAAGGGAGTCCCACTGAAGCTTTCTTT.

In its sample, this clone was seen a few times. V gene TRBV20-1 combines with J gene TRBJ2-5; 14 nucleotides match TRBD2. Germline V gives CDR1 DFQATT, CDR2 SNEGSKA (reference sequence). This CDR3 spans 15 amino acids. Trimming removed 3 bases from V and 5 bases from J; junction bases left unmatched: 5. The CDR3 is CSASGLAGGRETQYF. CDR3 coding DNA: TGCAGTGCTAGTGGACTAGCGGGAGGACGGGAGACCCAGTACTTC.

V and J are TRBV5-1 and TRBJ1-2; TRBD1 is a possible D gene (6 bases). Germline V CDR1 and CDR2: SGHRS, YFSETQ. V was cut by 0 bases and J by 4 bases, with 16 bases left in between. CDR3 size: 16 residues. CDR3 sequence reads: CASSLEPGHTLYGYTF. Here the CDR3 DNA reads TGCGCCAGCAGCTTGGAGCCGGGACATACACTCTATGGCTACACCTTC.